This T cell receptor (beta chain) was documented in a study of blood T cell repertoires in COVID-19. Study information: Acute-phase and convalescent COVID-19 samples originated in the United States, Italy and Spain. The cDNA or gDNA used as material had been derived from T cells, B-cell-depleted T cells, or PBMCs.

In the original processing: Amplification from reference gene primers served as the basis for estimated nucleated cell counts. Only in-frame clones appear in the TCRdb table, and some are missing; sequencing was by immunoSEQ multiplex PCR. Clone size and the V and J calls come from that table; the DNA yielded D and trimming. Among approximately 300,000 clones listed, more than 75% were seen once. Unmatched junction bases numbered 6, after V lost 2 bases and J lost 6 bases. This CDR3 is built from 14 residues. Germline V lookup: CDR1 LNHDA, CDR2 SQIVND (reference sequence). This chain connects TRBV19 to TRBJ1-2; 7 bases align to TRBD1. The sequenced material came from peripheral blood. The sequence came from a woman aged 50 to 60 with active or convalescent COVID-19. CDR3 amino acids: CASSIIPTGHGYTF. DNA of the CDR3: TGTGCCAGTAGTATAATACCGACAGGGCATGGCTACACCTTC. The full variable domain, its missing parts supplied by reference TRBV19 and TRBJ1-2, is DGGITQSPKYLFRKEGQNVTLSCEQNLNHDAMYWYRQDPGQGLRLIYYSQIVNDFQKGDIAEGYSVSREKKESFPLTVTSAQKNPTAFYLCASSIIPTGHGYTFGSGTRLTVV.